The 23 T cell receptor beta chains presented below share a single source sample, sequenced in a study of blood T cell repertoires in COVID-19. TCRdb keeps only in-frame clones here, not all; method: immunoSEQ multiplex PCR. The sample comprises some 150,000 clones, around three quarters of which are singletons, and roughly 1.7% rests with the top ten. The source material was peripheral blood. The receptors come from a man aged 80 or over with acute or convalescent COVID-19.

The genes are TRBV9 and TRBJ1-1; possible D gene TRBD1, 6 bases. The CDR3 length is 15 residues. Germline-derived CDR1 and CDR2 are SGDLS and YYNGEE. V was trimmed by 0 bases and J by 5 bases, leaving 14 bases between them. The CDR3 DNA reads as TGTGCCAGCAGCGTAGGATTAGGGGGTAGGACTGAAGCTTTCTTT. Protein product: CASSVGLGGRTEAFF.

The chain is built from TRBV5-6 and TRBJ1-5, with 11 positions matching TRBD1. Germline V gene lookup returns CDR1 SGHDT and CDR2 YYEEEE. This CDR3 has 16 amino acids. The V segment lost 6 bases and the J segment 6 bases; nucleotides outside the gene matches: 11. CDR3 sequence: CASTPGGQGASQPQHF. In DNA, the CDR3 is TGTGCCAGCACACCGGGAGGACAGGGGGCAAGTCAGCCCCAGCATTTT.

V usage is TRBV24-1 and J usage is TRBJ1-1, with TRBD1 matching 12 bases. J gave up 3 bases and V 4 bases, and 2 bases lay outside the gene matches. The CDR3 sequence is 15 residues long. The V gene's germline CDR1 is KGHDR and CDR2 SFDVKD. CDR3 coding DNA: TGTGCCACCAGTGACGGGACAGGGGGCCACACTGAAGCTTTCTTT. This translates into CATSDGTGGHTEAFF.

The chain uses TRBV5-1 and TRBJ2-7, with a possible D match to TRBD1 (5 bases). Trimming took 3 bases from V and 7 from J, leaving 14 bases between them. Germline-derived CDR1 and CDR2 are SGHRS and YFSETQ. This CDR3 has 13 amino acids. The CDR3 loop is CASSYQGTDEQYF. The CDR3 DNA reads TGCGCCAGCAGCTACCAGGGTACGGATGAGCAGTACTTC.

This sequence joins TRBV6-1 and TRBJ1-2, with 9 bases identical to TRBD1. Trimming cost V 4 bases and J 3 bases; bases outside gene matches: 9. This CDR3 is 16 amino acids long. CDR1 and CDR2 from the germline V gene are MNHNS and SASEGT. The CDR3 DNA sequence: TGTGCCAGCAGTGTAGATGGACAGGGGAGCCACTATGGCTACACCTTC. This codes for CASSVDGQGSHYGYTF.

This clone was detected once. The chain combines TRBV9 with TRBJ1-2, with 9 positions matching TRBD1. Per the germline V gene, CDR1 is SGDLS and CDR2 is YYNGEE. V dropped 4 bases and J dropped 5; count of bases not matched to a gene: 6. The CDR3 totals 14 residues. The CDR3 coding sequence is TGTGCCAGCAGCCCGATAGGGACAGGGTATGGCTACACCTTC. The encoded protein is CASSPIGTGYGYTF.

DNA of the CDR3: TGTGCCAGCAGCTTAGTAGCGGACACCGGGGAGCTGTTTTTT. Protein sequence: CASSLVADTGELFF. This chain uses TRBV7-2 with TRBJ2-2; tentatively, D is TRBD2 (6 bases). The CDR3 loop spans 14 amino acids. The V gene's germline CDR1 is SGHTA and CDR2 FQGNSA. V lost 1 base and J 3 bases, leaving 6 bases between the germline ends.

The chain carries TRBV5-4 and TRBJ2-3; 16 bases align to TRBD2. The V gene end was trimmed by 0 bases and the J gene end by 3 bases; junction bases not matched to a gene: 10. From germline, CDR1 is SGHNT and CDR2 YYREEE (reference sequence). The CDR3 runs to 20 residues. CDR3 DNA sequence: TGTGCCAGCAGCTTGGATCTCCCCGGGACTAGCGGGGGGGCAACAGATACGCAGTATTTT. Protein: CASSLDLPGTSGGATDTQYF.

The V and J genes are TRBV11-2 and TRBJ1-3; D gene ambiguous. Trimming took 2 bases from V and 4 from J, leaving 12 bases between them. The CDR3 has 15 residues. Germline assignment: CDR1 SGHAT and CDR2 FQNNGV. The CDR3 region is CASSLRATGGNTIYF. The CDR3 DNA sequence: TGTGCCAGCAGCTTACGGGCCACGGGAGGAAACACCATATATTTT.

With regard to this clone: The junction and the germline gene differ at one end; a read error may be behind it. The chain is built from TRBV4-1 and TRBJ2-5; 9 bases map to TRBD2. From germline, CDR1 is MGHRA and CDR2 YSYEKL. CDR3 length: 14 amino acids. The DNA of the CDR3 is TGCGCCAGCAGTCAAGCGGGGGGTTGGGAGACCCAGTACTTC. Protein sequence: CASSQAGGWETQYF.

The CDR3 sequence is CSALSQAQHF. The CDR3 nucleotides read TGCAGTGCGTTGTCCCAGGCCCAGCATTTT. The chain employs TRBV20-1 and TRBJ1-5, with D unclear. The ends were cut back, 6 bases at V and 11 bases at J, with 11 bases in the middle. The germline V gene encodes CDR1 DFQATT and CDR2 SNEGSKA (reference sequence). CDR3 length equals 10 residues.

V and J are TRBV19 and TRBJ1-1, with unresolved D. The length of the CDR3 is 14 residues. CDR1 is LNHDA, CDR2 SQIVND, per germline (reference sequence). V was cut by 1 base and J by 0 bases, with 6 bases left in between. The CDR3 is CASSIGQMNTEAFF. CDR3 nucleotide sequence: TGTGCCAGTAGTATAGGGCAAATGAACACTGAAGCTTTCTTT.

This clone was observed a few times. This rearrangement joins TRBV30 to TRBJ1-2; tentative D call: TRBD1 (6 bases). The germline V gene encodes CDR1 GTSNPN and CDR2 SVGIG (reference sequence). CDR3 length: 11 amino acids. V lost 8 bases and J 3 bases, leaving 10 bases between the germline ends. CDR3 residues: CARRTDYGYTF. Written as DNA, the CDR3 is TGTGCCCGACGGACAGACTATGGCTACACCTTC.

The CDR3: CAGAGQGDTGELFF. The CDR3 DNA is TGTGCCGGGGCGGGACAGGGCGACACCGGGGAGCTGTTTTTT. This rearrangement joins TRBV21-1 to TRBJ2-2; the table's D call, TRBD1, has no DNA check behind it. TRBV21-1 constitutes a pseudogene. The CDR3 has 14 amino acids.

The chain is built from TRBV9 and TRBJ2-2; a weak D match, TRBD1 (5 bases). Germline loops: CDR1 SGDLS, CDR2 YYNGEE. V was trimmed by 4 bases and J by 4 bases, leaving 14 bases between them. The CDR3 loop spans 15 amino acids. CDR3 sequence reads: CASSFETVSTGELFF. CDR3 coding DNA: TGTGCCAGCAGCTTTGAGACAGTTTCCACCGGGGAGCTGTTTTTT. Full variable domain (outside the CDR3, taken from reference TRBV9 and TRBJ2-2): DSGVTQTPKHLITATGQRVTLRCSPRSGDLSVYWYQQSLDQGLQFLIQYYNGEERAKGNILERFSAQQFPDLHSELNLSSLELGDSALYFCASSFETVSTGELFFGEGSRLTVL.

V and J are TRBV18 and TRBJ1-1; D uncertain. Trimming took off 0 bases at V and 1 base at J, with 6 bases between the two ends. The CDR3 runs to 14 residues. Germline CDR1 KGHSH, CDR2 LQKENI. As DNA, the CDR3 is TGTGCCAGCTCACCACCGTCAGAGAACACTGAAGCTTTCTTT. This codes for CASSPPSENTEAFF.

The chain combines TRBV11-3 with TRBJ1-2, with 7 nucleotides matching TRBD1. Germline CDR1 SGHNT, CDR2 YENEEA. The CDR3 contains 14 residues. V lost 3 bases to trimming and J lost 2 bases; unmatched junction nucleotides: 3. DNA for the CDR3: TGTGCCAGCAGCTTGGAGACAGGGAACTATGGCTACACCTTC. Translated, it gives CASSLETGNYGYTF.

CDR3 coding DNA: TGTGCTAGTGGTTTAGGTAGCGGGGGGGCCAGCACAGATACGCAGTATTTT. Its translation: CASGLGSGGASTDTQYF. This sequence joins TRBV12-5 and TRBJ2-3; TRBD2 matches at 11 bases. The length of the CDR3 is 17 residues. Germline-derived CDR1 and CDR2 are LGHNT and FRNRAP. V shed 3 bases and J 0 bases; nucleotides not matched to a gene: 5.

This clone was seen only once. The chain recombines TRBV5-1 with TRBJ2-5; 8 positions match TRBD2. Looked up from germline, CDR1 is SGHRS and CDR2 is YFSETQ. After removal of 0 bases from V and 4 bases from J, the junction contained 2 bases not matched to a gene. This CDR3 is 14 amino acids long. CDR3 region: CASSLERGSETQYF. The CDR3 DNA reads TGCGCCAGCAGCTTGGAGCGGGGGTCAGAGACCCAGTACTTC.

The CDR3 bases are TGTGCCAGCAGCTTAGGGAGACCCGAGACCGTAGGGAACACTGAAGCTTTCTTT. Translation: CASSLGRPETVGNTEAFF. This chain connects TRBV7-6 to TRBJ1-1; D ambiguous. This CDR3 has 18 amino acids. Germline lookup yields CDR1 SGHVS and CDR2 FNYEAQ. V was pared by 1 base and J by 1 base, with 19 bases between.

The chain uses TRBV15 and TRBJ2-3; 10 positions agree with TRBD2. The CDR3 length is 16 residues. Germline-derived CDR1 and CDR2 are LNHNV and YYDKDF (reference sequence). With V trimmed by 2 bases and J by 4 bases, 6 bases remained unmatched. In DNA form, the CDR3 reads TGTGCCACCAGCAGAAAAGCGGGGGGGCCCCCAGATACGCAGTATTTT. It specifies CATSRKAGGPPDTQYF.

The genes are TRBV6-5 and TRBJ2-7; 8 bases align to TRBD1. Germline CDR1 reads MNHEY; CDR2 reads SVGAGI. J lost 5 bases, V lost 0 bases, and 9 bases had no gene match. This CDR3 spans 16 amino acids. CDR3 sequence (DNA): TGTGCCAGCAGTTACTCGTTTACGGGACAGGCCAACGAGCAGTACTTC. It specifies CASSYSFTGQANEQYF.

To note about this clone: This specimen includes other DNA sequences encoding the same CDR3. V gene TRBV5-4 combines with J gene TRBJ1-3, with 8 nucleotides matching TRBD1. The CDR3 length is 14 residues. Germline CDR1 is SGHNT and CDR2 is YYREEE (reference sequence). With 2 bases clipped from V and 5 bases from J, the junction kept 3 bases outside the gene matches. The CDR3 bases are TGTGCCAGCAGCTTAGGACAGGGAAGAAACACCATATATTTT. Translated: CASSLGQGRNTIYF.